This TCR beta chain appears in the sequencing data of a study of shared clonotypes between healthy human individuals. Study summary: For every donor, three CD4 naive, three CD4 memory, two CD8 naive and one CD8 memory plates were used.

Trimming stripped 1 base from V and 3 bases from J, with 4 bases between. Germline CDR1 reads SGHDN; CDR2 reads FVKESK. The CDR3 runs to 12 residues. Naive CD8 populations comprised CD45RO-negative cells positively selected for CCR7, excluding terminally differentiated effector memory CD45RA+ cells. TCRdb keeps only in-frame clones here, not all; method: immunoSEQ multiplex PCR. The data show hundreds of thousands of clones, with 85% to 95% seen just once and around 0.12% held by the top ten. Specimen: naive CD8+ T cells sorted from blood. The clonotype comes from a woman aged 30 to 39 in good health. The chain has TRBV14 and TRBJ2-7; D call uncertain. For the CDR3, the DNA is TGTGCCAGCAGCCAAGGGGTCTACGAGCAGTACTTC. This gives the protein CASSQGVYEQYF.